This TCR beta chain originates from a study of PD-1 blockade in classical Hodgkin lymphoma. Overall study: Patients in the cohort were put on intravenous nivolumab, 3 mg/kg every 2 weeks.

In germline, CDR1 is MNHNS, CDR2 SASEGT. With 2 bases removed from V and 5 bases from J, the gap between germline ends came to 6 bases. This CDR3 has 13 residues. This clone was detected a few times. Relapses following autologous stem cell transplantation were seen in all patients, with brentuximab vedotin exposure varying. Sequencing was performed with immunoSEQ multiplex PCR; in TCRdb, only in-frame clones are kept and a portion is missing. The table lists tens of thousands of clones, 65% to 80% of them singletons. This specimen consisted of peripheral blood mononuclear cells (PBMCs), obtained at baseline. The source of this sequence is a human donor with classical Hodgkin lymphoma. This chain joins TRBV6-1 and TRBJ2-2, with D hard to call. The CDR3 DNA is TGTGCCAGCAGTGAAACATTTACCGGGGAGCTGTTTTTT. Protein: CASSETFTGELFF.